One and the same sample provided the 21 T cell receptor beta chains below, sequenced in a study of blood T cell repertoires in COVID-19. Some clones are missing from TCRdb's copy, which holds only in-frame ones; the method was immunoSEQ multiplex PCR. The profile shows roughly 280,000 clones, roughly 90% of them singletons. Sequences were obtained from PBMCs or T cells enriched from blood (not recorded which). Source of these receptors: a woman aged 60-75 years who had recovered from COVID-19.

The CDR3 DNA follows: TGTGCCAGCAGTTTGCCCGGGACAGGCTACGAGCAGTACTTC. It specifies CASSLPGTGYEQYF. The chain is built from TRBV7-9 and TRBJ2-7; TRBD1 agrees at 8 bases. After removal of 6 bases from V and 3 bases from J, the junction contained 7 bases not matched to a gene. Per germline, CDR1 SEHNR and CDR2 FQNEAQ (reference sequence). There are 14 residues in the CDR3.

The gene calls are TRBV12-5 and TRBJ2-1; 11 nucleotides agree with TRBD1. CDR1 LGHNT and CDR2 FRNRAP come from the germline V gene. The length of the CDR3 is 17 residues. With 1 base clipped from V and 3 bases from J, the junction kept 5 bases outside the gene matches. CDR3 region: CASGLAPGTGGYNEQFF. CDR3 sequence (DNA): TGTGCTAGTGGTTTGGCCCCCGGGACAGGGGGCTACAATGAGCAGTTCTTC.

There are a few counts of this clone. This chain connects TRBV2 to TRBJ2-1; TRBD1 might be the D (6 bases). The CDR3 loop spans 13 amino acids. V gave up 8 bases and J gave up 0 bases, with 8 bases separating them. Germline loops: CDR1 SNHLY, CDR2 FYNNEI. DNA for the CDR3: TGTGCCAGCCAGGGGAGCTCCTACAATGAGCAGTTCTTC. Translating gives CASQGSSYNEQFF.

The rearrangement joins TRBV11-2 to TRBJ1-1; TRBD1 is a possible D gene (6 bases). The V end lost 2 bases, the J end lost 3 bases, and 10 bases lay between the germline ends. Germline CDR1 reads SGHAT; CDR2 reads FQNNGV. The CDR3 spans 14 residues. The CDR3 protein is CASSLMGADTEAFF. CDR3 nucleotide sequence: TGTGCCAGCAGCTTAATGGGGGCGGACACTGAAGCTTTCTTT.

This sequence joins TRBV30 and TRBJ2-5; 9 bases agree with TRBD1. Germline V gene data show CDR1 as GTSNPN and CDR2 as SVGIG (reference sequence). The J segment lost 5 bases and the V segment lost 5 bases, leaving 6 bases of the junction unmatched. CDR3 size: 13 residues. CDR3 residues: CAWVTGGAETQYF. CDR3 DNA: TGTGCCTGGGTAACAGGGGGCGCGGAGACCCAGTACTTC.

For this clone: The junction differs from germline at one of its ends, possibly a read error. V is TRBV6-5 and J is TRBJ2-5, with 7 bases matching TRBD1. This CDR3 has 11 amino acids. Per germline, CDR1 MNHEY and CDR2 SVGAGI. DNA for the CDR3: TGCGGTACAGGGGTCCAGGAGACCCAGTACTTC. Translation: CGTGVQETQYF.

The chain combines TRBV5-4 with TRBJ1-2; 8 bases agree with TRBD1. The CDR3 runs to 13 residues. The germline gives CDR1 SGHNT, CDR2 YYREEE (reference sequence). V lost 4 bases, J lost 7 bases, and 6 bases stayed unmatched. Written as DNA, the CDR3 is TGTGCCAGCAGCGAAGGACAGGGAAGTGGCTACACCTTC. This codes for CASSEGQGSGYTF.

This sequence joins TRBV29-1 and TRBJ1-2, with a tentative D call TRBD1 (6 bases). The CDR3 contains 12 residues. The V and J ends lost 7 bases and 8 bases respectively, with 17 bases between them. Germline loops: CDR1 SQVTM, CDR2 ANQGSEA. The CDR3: CSAGGRSEGYTF. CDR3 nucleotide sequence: TGCAGCGCCGGGGGGCGGTCGGAAGGCTACACCTTC.

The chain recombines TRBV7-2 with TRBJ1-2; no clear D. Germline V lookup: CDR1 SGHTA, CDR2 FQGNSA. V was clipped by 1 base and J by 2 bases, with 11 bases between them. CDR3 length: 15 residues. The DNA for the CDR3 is TGTGCCAGCAGCTTAGACAGTCCGGCAAACTATGGCTACACCTTC. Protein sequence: CASSLDSPANYGYTF.

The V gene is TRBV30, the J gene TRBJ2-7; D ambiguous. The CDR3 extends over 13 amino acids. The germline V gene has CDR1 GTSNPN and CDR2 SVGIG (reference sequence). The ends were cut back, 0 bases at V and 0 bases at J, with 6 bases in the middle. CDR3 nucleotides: TGTGCCTGGAGTGTTGGCGGCTCCTACGAGCAGTACTTC. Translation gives CAWSVGGSYEQYF.

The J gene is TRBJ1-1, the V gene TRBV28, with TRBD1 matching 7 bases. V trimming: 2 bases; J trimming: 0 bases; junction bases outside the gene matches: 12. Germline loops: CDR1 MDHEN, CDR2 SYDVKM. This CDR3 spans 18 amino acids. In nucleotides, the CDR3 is TGTGCCAGCAGTTTACTCCTCCCGGGACAGAACTTGAACACTGAAGCTTTCTTT. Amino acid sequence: CASSLLLPGQNLNTEAFF.

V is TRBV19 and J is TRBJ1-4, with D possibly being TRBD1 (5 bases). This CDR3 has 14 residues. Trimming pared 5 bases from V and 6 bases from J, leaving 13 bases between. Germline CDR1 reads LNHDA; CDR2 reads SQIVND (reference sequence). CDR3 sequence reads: CASSSQGSDEKLFF. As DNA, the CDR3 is TGTGCCAGTAGTTCTCAGGGCTCTGATGAAAAACTGTTTTTT.

The CDR3 DNA follows: TGTGCCACTCCCAGGGCCCCGGAATATGGCTACACCTTC. It translates to CATPRAPEYGYTF. The chain is built from TRBV24-1 and TRBJ1-2; possibly TRBD1 for D (5 bases). Trimming stripped 10 bases from V and 5 bases from J, with 16 bases between. Germline assignment: CDR1 KGHDR and CDR2 SFDVKD. There are 13 residues in the CDR3.

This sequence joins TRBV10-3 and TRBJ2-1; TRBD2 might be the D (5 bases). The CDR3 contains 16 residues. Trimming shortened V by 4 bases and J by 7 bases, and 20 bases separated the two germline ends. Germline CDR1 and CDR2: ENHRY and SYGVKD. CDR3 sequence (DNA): TGTGCCATCAGTGGAGGAGGAGGACTTCCTTCAAATGAGCAGTTCTTC. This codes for CAISGGGGLPSNEQFF.

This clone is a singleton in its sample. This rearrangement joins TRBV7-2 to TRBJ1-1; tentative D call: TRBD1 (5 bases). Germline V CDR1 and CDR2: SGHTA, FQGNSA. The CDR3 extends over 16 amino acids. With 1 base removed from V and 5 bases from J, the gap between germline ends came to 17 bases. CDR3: CASSLGVGRARTEAFF. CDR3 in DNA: TGTGCCAGCAGCTTAGGGGTCGGCAGGGCGAGGACTGAAGCTTTCTTT.

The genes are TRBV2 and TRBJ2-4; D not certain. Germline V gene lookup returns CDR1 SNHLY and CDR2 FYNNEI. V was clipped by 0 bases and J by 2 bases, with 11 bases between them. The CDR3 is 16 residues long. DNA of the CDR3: TGTGCCAGCAGTGAAGCTACACAGTTCCCCAAAAACATTCAGTACTTC. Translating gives CASSEATQFPKNIQYF.

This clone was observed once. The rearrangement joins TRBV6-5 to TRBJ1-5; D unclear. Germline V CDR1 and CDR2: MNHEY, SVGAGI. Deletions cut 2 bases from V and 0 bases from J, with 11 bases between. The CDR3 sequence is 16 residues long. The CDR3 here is CASSYPSSHSNQPQHF. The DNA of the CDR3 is TGTGCCAGCAGTTACCCGAGTTCCCATAGCAATCAGCCCCAGCATTTT.

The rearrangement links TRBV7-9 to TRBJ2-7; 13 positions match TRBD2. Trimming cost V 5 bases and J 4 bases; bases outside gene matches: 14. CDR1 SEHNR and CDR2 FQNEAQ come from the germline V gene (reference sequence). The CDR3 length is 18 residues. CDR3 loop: CASSHRLAGGSPIYEQYF. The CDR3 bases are TGTGCCAGCAGCCATAGACTAGCGGGAGGTAGCCCGATTTACGAGCAGTACTTC.

CDR3 coding DNA: TGTGCCAGCAGCCCAGAAGAGGGCCACTACGAGCAGTACTTC. Its translation is CASSPEEGHYEQYF. The chain links TRBV7-9 to TRBJ2-7; the D gene is possibly TRBD2 (5 bases). The V gene's germline CDR1 is SEHNR and CDR2 FQNEAQ (reference sequence). V lost 5 bases to trimming and J lost 3 bases, with 14 bases between them. The CDR3 is 14 residues long.

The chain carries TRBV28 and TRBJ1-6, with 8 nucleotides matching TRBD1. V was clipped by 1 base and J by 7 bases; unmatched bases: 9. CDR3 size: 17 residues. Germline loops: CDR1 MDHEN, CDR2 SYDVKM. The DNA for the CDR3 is TGTGCCAGCAGTTTATCTATGAGGACAGGGTTGAATTCACCCCTCCACTTT. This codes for CASSLSMRTGLNSPLHF. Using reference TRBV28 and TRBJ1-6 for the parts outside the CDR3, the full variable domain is DVKVTQSSRYLVKRTGEKVFLECVQDMDHENMFWYRQDPGLGLRLIYFSYDVKMKEKGDIPEGYSVSREKKERFSLILESASTNQTSMYLCASSLSMRTGLNSPLHFGNGTRLTVT.

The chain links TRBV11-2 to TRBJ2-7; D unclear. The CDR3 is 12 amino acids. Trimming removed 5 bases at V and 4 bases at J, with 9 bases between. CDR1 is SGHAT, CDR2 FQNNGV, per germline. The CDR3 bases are TGTGCCAGCAGCAAGTCCAGGTACGAGCAGTACTTC. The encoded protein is CASSKSRYEQYF.